This paragraph covers one T cell receptor (beta chain) sequence. Its antigen is unknown. Base qualities are not at hand, and no much larger clone is one base apart. The data stem from a study of regulatory T cells in long-lasting Graves disease (dated by TCRdb to the early 2020s). Looking at the study overall: Patients with newly diagnosed Graves' disease had been on antithyroid drugs for under 3 months. Patients with persistent Graves' disease were compared with patients with newly diagnosed Graves' disease using TCR sequencing and RNA sequencing of peripheral blood. The study was conducted in China and was registered as a clinical trial. TCR sequencing covered around 13 persistent and 20 or so newly diagnosed Graves' disease patients, some 33 samples in total. What the authors observed across the whole study: Patients with persistent disease shared more public clonotypes (around 2,500) than newly diagnosed patients did (approximately 970). Peripheral blood alone was examined, since thyroid tissue, which constituted the primary lesion, could not be accessed. Lower TCR Shannon entropy and fewer highly expanded clones were observed in persistent Graves' disease patients than in newly diagnosed patients, which suggested clonal expansion. Only the TCR beta chain was sequenced and analyzed. TRBV28, TRBJ1-2 and TRBJ2-5 were preferentially used in persistent disease, while TRBV20-1 and TRBJ2-1 were favored in newly diagnosed disease. The authors acknowledged the small sample size as a limitation that may reduce accuracy.

CDR1 and CDR2 are drawn from the germline V gene: MGHRA, YSYEKL. Trimming at the junction amounts to 4 bases on V and 2 bases on J, and the germline ends lie 16 bases apart. The CDR3 starts with the cysteine, ends with the phenylalanine, and has 16 residues. Only the CDR3 region is kept as DNA, spanning 48 bases read in frame from base 1. The time point label here, explained by the study, means: newly diagnosed GD, antithyroid drugs for less than 3 months. For both TCR sequencing and RNA sequencing, RNA was extracted from PBMCs in TRIzol. The diagnosis of Graves' disease was made according to American Thyroid Association guidelines. The patients came from an endocrinology department in Xi'an, China. From each patient, roughly 9 milliliters of peripheral blood was collected into an EDTA anticoagulant tube. Ficoll Paque Plus density gradient separation was used to isolate PBMCs, and no additional T cell sorting was done. RNA quality was checked with an Agilent 2100 Bioanalyzer and agarose gel, and concentration with a NanoDrop 2000.

Library creation used multiplex PCR. The sequencer listed for this sample is Illumina HiSeq 4000. TCR beta libraries were built with iRepertoire HTBI primers and Arm-PCR amplification of CDR3 regions. Before sequencing, the PCR products underwent gel purification. The study's own analysis went as follows. Gene usage analysis of CDR3 amino acid clonotypes relied on the roughly 60 TRBV and 14 TRBJ segments identified across samples. Filtered high-quality paired reads were merged into contigs using COPE and FqMerger. Contigs were aligned with BLAST to IMGT TRBV, TRBD and TRBJ reference genes, and CDR3 was defined per IMGT. Highly expanded clones were defined as clonotypes with a frequency above 0.1%. Shannon entropy served as the measure of repertoire diversity, while the Gini coefficient captured V-J evenness. A clonotype found in more than one individual was treated as public. Using fastp at Q25 and MiXCR, TCRdb reprocessed the public reads and kept productive beta chains. Identical CDR3 proteins give one entry, which carries the most common genes and DNA. TCRdb assigned the V and J calls; the authors' analysis was not used. The sample table shows fewer than 550,000 distinct CDR3 sequences, and about 16% are seen once. The leading ten clones occupy around 25% of the sample.

These data also featured in a second study, about T cells in Graves' hyperthyroidism and ophthalmopathy. Drawing on the second study: Stable Graves' hyperthyroidism was defined as no progression to ophthalmopathy during 18 months of follow-up. Hyperthyroidism patients were aged 18 to 65 years and newly diagnosed, with disease duration of less than 2 months. Patients with uncontrolled infections, other autoimmune diseases, pregnancy or lactation were excluded. Clinical symptoms, serum thyroxine and TRAb, thyroid ultrasound, and orbital computed tomography formed the basis for the diagnoses. A first-round RT-PCR of the TCR CDR3 used the HTBI primer set with the Qiagen OneStep RT-PCR kit. Blood samples also contained most of the expanded thyroid clonotypes (frequency above 0.001), which suggests that blood repertoires may reflect thyroid immune responses. In cross-validation, a model built on a 13 V-J signature told ophthalmopathy apart from stable hyperthyroidism with 85% to 90% sensitivity and 81% to 82% specificity, and in testing the same model reached 80%/75%. In validation, progression to ophthalmopathy was predicted by the model with around 71% sensitivity and 72% to 80% specificity, a median of about 6.4 months before onset. To identify TCR V-J signatures that set the groups apart, the researchers used a discovery cohort of 90 to 100 patients, made up of 40 to 45 with Graves' ophthalmopathy and 55 to 65 with stable Graves' hyperthyroidism. Prospective prediction of ophthalmopathy was tested in an independent validation cohort of under 20 hyperthyroidism patients and some 17 patients who later progressed to ophthalmopathy. For training and testing, the 100 or so patients in the discovery cohort were randomly divided in a 7:3 ratio. In addition, the study compared T-cell repertoires in thyroid tissue and in blood from five or six Graves' hyperthyroidism patients. Once sampling was done, hyperthyroidism patients were given methimazole at a starting dose of 30 mg daily, whereas ophthalmopathy patients were given high-dose intravenous methylprednisolone. Libraries were constructed in a second round of multiplex PCR, after which size selection and purification were performed. Libraries were sequenced paired-end with 100 bp reads on an Illumina HiSeq2000. SOAPnuke was used to process the raw data, with reads discarded if the reads contained adapters or uncalled bases, had a mean Phred below 15, or lacked an exact constant-primer or identifier match. COPE v1.2.5 was used to merge high-quality paired reads, and clonotypes were defined as unique nucleotide sequences. MiTCR v1.1 was used to align the clonotypes against IMGT TRBV, TRBD and TRBJ reference segments. Only V-J combinations with frequency above 0.0001, covering about 99% of repertoires, were analysed. A TCS score was defined as the ratio between F50 (clonal expansion) and ExV (chaos), using BLOSUM62-based TCRdist between CDR3 peptides within each V-J. Welch's t-statistics and random forest reduced 500 to 650 V-J features to 13, which were used in a naive Bayes classifier (R e1071). Sample size was not statistically predetermined, and investigators were not blinded to group allocation. TCR Vbeta CDR3 sequencing of 120 to 150 peripheral blood samples (fewer than 45 ophthalmopathy, 75 hyperthyroidism and approximately 17 progressor patients) is reported in the paper.

The chain employs TRBV4-1 and TRBJ2-3; the D gene is perhaps TRBD2, from 6 matching bases. The sample here was peripheral blood mononuclear cells (PBMCs), taken at new diagnosis, from a patient treated with antithyroid drugs. This TCR derives from a woman aged 35 to 60 with Graves disease. Donor details come from another sample of the same person, matched by shared clones. The CDR3 region: CASSPLPAGITDTQYF. The nucleotide sequence is TGCGCCAGCAGCCCGCTCCCGGCGGGGATCACAGATACGCAGTATTTT.